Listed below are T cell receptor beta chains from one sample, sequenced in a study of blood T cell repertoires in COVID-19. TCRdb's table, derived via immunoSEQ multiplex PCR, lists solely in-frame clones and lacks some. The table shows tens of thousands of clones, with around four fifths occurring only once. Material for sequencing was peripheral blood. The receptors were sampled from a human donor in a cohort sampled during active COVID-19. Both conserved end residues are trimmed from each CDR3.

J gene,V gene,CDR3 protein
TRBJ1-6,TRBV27,ASSFTGPSNSPLH
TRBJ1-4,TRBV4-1,ASSQARTDYNEKLF
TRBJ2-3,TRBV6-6,ASIPRRESDTQY
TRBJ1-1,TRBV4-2,ASSQEIRGPTAF
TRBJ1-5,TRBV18,ASSQGGSNQPQH
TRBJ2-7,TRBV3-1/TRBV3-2,ASARGHLYEQY
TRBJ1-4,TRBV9,ASSPTGTPNEKLF
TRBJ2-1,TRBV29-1,SVEGTGVYNEQF
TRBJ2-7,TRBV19,ASSIWASGGYEQY
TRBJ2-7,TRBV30,AWSLQGTYEQY
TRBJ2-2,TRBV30,ARSDRGTGELF
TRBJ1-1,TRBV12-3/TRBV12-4,ASSWPGGGGAF
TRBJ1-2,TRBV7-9,ASSPTGGAAHNYGYT
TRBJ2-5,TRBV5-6,ASSLASETQY
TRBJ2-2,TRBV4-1,ASSQEDRLNTGELF
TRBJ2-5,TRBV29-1,SVDWVAGGTQY
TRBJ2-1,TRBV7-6,ASSYRGPEYNEQF
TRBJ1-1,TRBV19,ASRIPGQGAGTEAF
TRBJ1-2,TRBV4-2,ASSQESEGLNYGYT
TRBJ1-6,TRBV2,ASSATGGNSPLH
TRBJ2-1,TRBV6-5,ASRETGSSYNEQF
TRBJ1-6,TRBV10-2,VATDRVGSPLH
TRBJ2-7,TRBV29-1,SVERGTGGAGEQY
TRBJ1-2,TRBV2,ASSVGGSGYGYT
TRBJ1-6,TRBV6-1,ASSEQGRDSPLH
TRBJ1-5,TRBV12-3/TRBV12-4,ASSSGYQPQH
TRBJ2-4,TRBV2,ASSGLAKNIQY
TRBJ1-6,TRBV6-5,ASSYSTGVTNSPLH
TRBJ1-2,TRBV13,ASSLDRSGDYGYT
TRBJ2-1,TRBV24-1,ATSDPTGFSLNEQF
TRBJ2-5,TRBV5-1,ASSYRGRGQETQY
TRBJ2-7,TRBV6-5,ASNAGATYEQY
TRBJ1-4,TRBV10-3,AISGGGPTNEKLF
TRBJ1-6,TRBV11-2,ASSFRDYNSPLH
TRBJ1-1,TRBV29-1,SVEVQGARDTEAF
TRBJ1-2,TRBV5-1,ASSFQGNLYGYT
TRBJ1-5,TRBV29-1,SVGFTGAAGQPQH
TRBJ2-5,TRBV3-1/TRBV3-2,ASSQHPAGVQETQY
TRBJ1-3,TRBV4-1,ASSQGYSYSGNTIY
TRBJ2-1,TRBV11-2,ASRNRGTYNEQF
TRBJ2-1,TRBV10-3,AITKDRGAEQF
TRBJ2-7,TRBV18,ASSPRDNSYEQY
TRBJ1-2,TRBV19,ASSRTPDGYT
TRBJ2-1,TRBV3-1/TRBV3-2,ASSTSGGEYNEQF
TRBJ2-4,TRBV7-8,ASSIISVLAGGRAKNIQY
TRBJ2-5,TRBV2,ASNLAGGRETQY
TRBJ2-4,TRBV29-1,SVEADRENIQY